The next 2 T cell receptor beta chains were all read from a single sample in a study of T cell responses to AZD1222 COVID-19 vaccine. Sequencing was performed with immunoSEQ multiplex PCR; in TCRdb, only in-frame clones are kept and a portion is missing. This table has about 15,000 clones, approximately 90% appearing once. Specimen: peripheral blood, collected 28 days after the second AZD1222 dose. These receptors originate from an adult who received the AZD1222 COVID-19 vaccine.

This clone occurred once. The chain combines TRBV10-3 with TRBJ1-6; TRBD1 aligns across 9 bases. Trimming at V came to 6 bases and at J to 13 bases, leaving 7 bases not matched to a gene. The CDR3 has 13 residues. CDR1 is ENHRY, CDR2 SYGVKD, per germline. The CDR3 DNA reads TGTGCCATCAGGACAGGGGGTGAATCTCCCCTCCACTTT. Its protein product is CAIRTGGESPLHF.

The CDR3 DNA sequence: TGTGCCAGCAGCTTCAGCCCCCATGGGACAGGGGGCTTAACTGAAGCTTTCTTT. Residues: CASSFSPHGTGGLTEAFF. This rearrangement joins TRBV7-2 to TRBJ1-1; 12 nucleotides agree with TRBD1. The trim removed 3 bases at V and 5 bases at J, leaving 13 bases unmatched. In germline, CDR1 is SGHTA, CDR2 FQGNSA. CDR3 length: 18 amino acids. Full variable domain (outside the CDR3, taken from reference TRBV7-2 and TRBJ1-1): GAGVSQSPSNKVTEKGKDVELRCDPISGHTALYWYRQSLGQGLEFLIYFQGNSAPDKSGLPSDRFSAERTGGSVSTLTIQRTQQEDSAVYLCASSFSPHGTGGLTEAFFGQGTRLTVV.